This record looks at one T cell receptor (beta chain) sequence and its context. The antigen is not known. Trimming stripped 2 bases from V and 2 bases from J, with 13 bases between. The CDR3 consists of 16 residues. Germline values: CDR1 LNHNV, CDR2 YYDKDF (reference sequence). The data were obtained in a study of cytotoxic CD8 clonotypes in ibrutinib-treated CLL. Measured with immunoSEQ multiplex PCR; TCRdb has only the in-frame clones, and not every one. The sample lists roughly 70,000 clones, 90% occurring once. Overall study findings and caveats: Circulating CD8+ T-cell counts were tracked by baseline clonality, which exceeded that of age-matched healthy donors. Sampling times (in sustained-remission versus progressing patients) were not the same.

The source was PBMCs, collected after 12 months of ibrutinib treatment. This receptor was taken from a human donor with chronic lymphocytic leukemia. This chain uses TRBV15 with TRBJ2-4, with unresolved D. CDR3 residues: CATSRSVLESKNIQYF. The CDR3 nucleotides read TGTGCCACCAGCAGATCAGTTCTCGAGTCCAAAAACATTCAGTACTTC. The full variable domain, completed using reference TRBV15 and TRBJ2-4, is DAMVIQNPRYQVTQFGKPVTLSCSQTLNHNVMYWYQQKSSQAPKLLFHYYDKDFNNEADTPDNFQSRRPNTSFCFLDIRSPGLGDTAMYLCATSRSVLESKNIQYFGAGTRLSVL.